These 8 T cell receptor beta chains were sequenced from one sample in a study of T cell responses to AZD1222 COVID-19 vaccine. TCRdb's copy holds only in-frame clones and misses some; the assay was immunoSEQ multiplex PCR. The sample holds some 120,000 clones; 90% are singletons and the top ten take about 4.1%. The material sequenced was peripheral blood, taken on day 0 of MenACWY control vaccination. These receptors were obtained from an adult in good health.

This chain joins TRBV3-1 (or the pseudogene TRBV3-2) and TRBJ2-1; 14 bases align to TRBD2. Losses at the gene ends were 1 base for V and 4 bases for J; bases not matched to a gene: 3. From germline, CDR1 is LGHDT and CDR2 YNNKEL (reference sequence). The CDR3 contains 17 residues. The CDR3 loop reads CASSQGLAGGPYNEQFF. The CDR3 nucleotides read TGTGCCAGCAGCCAAGGACTAGCGGGAGGGCCTTACAATGAGCAGTTCTTC.

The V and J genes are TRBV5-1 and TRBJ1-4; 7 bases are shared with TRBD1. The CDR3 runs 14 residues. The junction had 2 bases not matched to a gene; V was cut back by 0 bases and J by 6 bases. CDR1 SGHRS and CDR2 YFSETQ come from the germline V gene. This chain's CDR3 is CASSLAGGDEKLFF. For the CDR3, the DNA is TGCGCCAGCAGCTTGGCAGGGGGGGATGAAAAACTGTTTTTT.

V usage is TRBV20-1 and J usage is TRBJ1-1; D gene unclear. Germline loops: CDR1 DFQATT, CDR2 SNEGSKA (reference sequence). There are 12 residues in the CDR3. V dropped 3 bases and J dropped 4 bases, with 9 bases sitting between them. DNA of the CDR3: TGCAGTGCTAGTCGCGGCACCACTGAAGCTTTCTTT. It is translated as CSASRGTTEAFF.

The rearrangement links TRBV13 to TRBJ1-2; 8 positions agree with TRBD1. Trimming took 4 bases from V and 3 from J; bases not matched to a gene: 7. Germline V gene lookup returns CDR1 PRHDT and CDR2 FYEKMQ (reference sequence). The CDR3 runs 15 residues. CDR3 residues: CASSSPGGADYGYTF. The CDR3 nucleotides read TGTGCCAGCAGCTCCCCAGGGGGCGCGGACTATGGCTACACCTTC.

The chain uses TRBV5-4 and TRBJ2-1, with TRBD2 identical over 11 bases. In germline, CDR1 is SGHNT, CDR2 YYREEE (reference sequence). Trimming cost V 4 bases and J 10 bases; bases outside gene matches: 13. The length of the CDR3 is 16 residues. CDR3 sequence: CASSPTLLAGGGEQFF. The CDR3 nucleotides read TGTGCCAGCAGCCCCACCCTGCTAGCGGGAGGAGGGGAGCAGTTCTTC.

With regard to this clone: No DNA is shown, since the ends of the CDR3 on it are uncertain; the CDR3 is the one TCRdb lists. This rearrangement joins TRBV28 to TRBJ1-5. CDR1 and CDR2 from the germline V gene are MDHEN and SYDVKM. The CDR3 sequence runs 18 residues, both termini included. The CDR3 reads CASSTRPFQYVGGQPQHF.

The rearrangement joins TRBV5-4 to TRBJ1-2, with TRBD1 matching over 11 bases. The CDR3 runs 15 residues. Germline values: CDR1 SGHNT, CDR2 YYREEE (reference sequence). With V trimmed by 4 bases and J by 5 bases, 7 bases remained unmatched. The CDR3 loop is CASSTGQGVGYGYTF. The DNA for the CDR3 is TGTGCCAGCAGCACGGGACAGGGGGTCGGTTATGGCTACACCTTC.

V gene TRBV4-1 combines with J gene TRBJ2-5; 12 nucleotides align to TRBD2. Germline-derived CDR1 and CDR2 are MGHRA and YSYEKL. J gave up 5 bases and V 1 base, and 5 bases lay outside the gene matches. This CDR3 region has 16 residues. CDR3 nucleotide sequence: TGCGCCAGCAGCCAAGTACTAGCGGGAGGCTTGGAGACCCAGTACTTC. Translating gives CASSQVLAGGLETQYF.